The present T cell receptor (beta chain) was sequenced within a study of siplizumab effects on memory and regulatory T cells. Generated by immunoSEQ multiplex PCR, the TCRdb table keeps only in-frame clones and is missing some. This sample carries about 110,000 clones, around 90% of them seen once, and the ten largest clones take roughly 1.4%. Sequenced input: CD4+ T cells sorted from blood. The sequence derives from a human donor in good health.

This CDR3 reads CASSLEPNSYEQYF. The CDR3 nucleotides read TGTGCCAGCAGCTTGGAACCCAACTCCTACGAGCAGTACTTC. The chain is built from TRBV5-6 and TRBJ2-7; no reliable D call. Trimming left V 0 bases short and J 0 bases short, with 7 bases between. In germline, CDR1 is SGHDT, CDR2 YYEEEE. CDR3 size: 14 residues. The full variable domain, in which reference TRBV5-6 and TRBJ2-7 provide the parts outside the CDR3, is DAGVTQSPTHLIKTRGQQVTLRCSPKSGHDTVSWYQQALGQGPQFIFQYYEEEERQRGNFPDRFSGHQFPNYSSELNVNALLLGDSALYLCASSLEPNSYEQYFGPGTRLTVT.